Each of the 26 T cell receptor beta chains below was sequenced from the same sample in a study of blood T cells in healthy people across ages. A second 7 to 11 cycle PCR used barcoded and J-beta primers. Using its own MiXCR run on the 5' RACE reads, TCRdb lists one record per CDR3 protein. The top ten hold approximately 17% of the sample, which has about 1 million distinct CDR3 sequences, more than 40% seen once. The material sequenced was blood. The receptors were gathered from a woman aged 55-69 years in good health.

Only a few counts were recorded for this clonotype. The chain uses TRBV6-2 or TRBV6-3 and TRBJ2-5; possible D gene TRBD2, 6 bases. The CDR3 length is 15 residues. CDR1 and CDR2 from the germline V gene are MNHEY and SVGEGT. V lost 7 bases, J lost 2 bases, and 17 bases lay in between. CDR3 sequence reads: CASTNLVADQETQYF. CDR3 sequence (DNA): TGTGCCAGCACCAACTTAGTAGCGGATCAAGAGACCCAGTACTTC.

This clonotype was seen a handful of times. This chain joins TRBV4-2 and TRBJ2-7, with D possibly being TRBD2 (6 bases). Germline CDR1 is LGHNA and CDR2 is YNFKEQ. V dropped 2 bases and J dropped 5 bases, with 13 bases sitting between them. The CDR3 has 14 amino acids. Here the CDR3 reads CASSQPGSGNEQYF. The CDR3 DNA reads TGTGCCAGCAGCCAACCCGGGAGCGGCAACGAGCAGTACTTC.

The chain couples TRBV12-3 or TRBV12-4 to TRBJ2-1, with D perhaps matching TRBD2 (6 bases). The CDR3 totals 15 residues. With 6 bases removed from V and 1 base from J, the gap between germline ends came to 13 bases. The CDR3 DNA sequence: TGTGCCAGCAGATCTAGCGCATCTTCCTACAATGAGCAGTTCTTC. Its protein is CASRSSASSYNEQFF.

The chain carries TRBV27 and TRBJ1-5; D gene unclear. Trimming removed 2 bases from V and 0 bases from J, with 20 bases in between. CDR3 length equals 19 residues. CDR1 is MNHEY, CDR2 SMNVEV, per germline (reference sequence). CDR3: CASSLKGSLALLSNQPQHF. CDR3 sequence (DNA): TGTGCCAGCAGTTTAAAGGGCAGCCTAGCTCTCCTTAGCAATCAGCCCCAGCATTTT.

The V and J genes are TRBV20-1 and TRBJ2-5; D is uncertain. Germline values: CDR1 DFQATT, CDR2 SNEGSKA (reference sequence). The CDR3 totals 14 residues. The V end was cut by 0 bases, the J end by 5 bases, with 13 bases between. The chain's CDR3 is CSARDDTYGETQYF. The CDR3 DNA is TGCAGTGCTAGAGACGACACCTACGGGGAGACCCAGTACTTC.

The CDR3 loop is CASSSRSVDGSNEQFF. CDR3 in DNA: TGTGCCAGCAGCTCCCGTAGCGTTGACGGTAGCAATGAGCAGTTCTTC. V and J are TRBV7-9 and TRBJ2-1, with D possibly TRBD2 on 5 matching bases. This CDR3 has 16 residues. Deletions cut 4 bases from V and 6 bases from J, with 19 bases between. The germline CDR1 and CDR2 sequences are SEHNR and FQNEAQ (reference sequence). Complete variable domain (other parts from reference TRBV7-9 and TRBJ2-1): DTGVSQNPRHKITKRGQNVTFRCDPISEHNRLYWYRQTLGQGPEFLTYFQNEAQLEKSRLLSDRFSAERPKGSFSTLEIQRTEQGDSAMYLCASSSRSVDGSNEQFFGPGTRLTVL.

J is TRBJ1-2 and V is TRBV11-2, with D possibly being TRBD1 (5 bases). This CDR3 has 14 residues. V dropped 7 bases and J dropped 0 bases, with 12 bases sitting between them. Germline CDR1 SGHAT, CDR2 FQNNGV. The CDR3 DNA is TGTGCCAGCATCCCGGACACAGCTAACTATGGCTACACCTTC. It specifies CASIPDTANYGYTF.

The chain carries TRBV4-1 and TRBJ2-1; TRBD2 matches 10 bases. The germline CDR1 and CDR2 sequences are MGHRA and YSYEKL. Germline trimming cut 0 bases from V and 7 bases from J; bases unmatched to any gene: 9. This CDR3 is built from 17 residues. CDR3 DNA: TGCGCCAGCAGCCAAGATATAAGCGGGAGGGCCTCTAATGAGCAGTTCTTC. Amino acid sequence: CASSQDISGRASNEQFF.

The CDR3 DNA sequence: TGTGCCAGCAGCCAAGCGGGACAGGGTTTCGCAAACCGGAATGAAAAACTGTTTTTT. Translating it yields CASSQAGQGFANRNEKLFF. The rearrangement joins TRBV14 to TRBJ1-4; 9 bases map to TRBD1. This CDR3 region has 19 residues. CDR1 is SGHDN, CDR2 FVKESK, per germline. V gave up 1 base and J gave up 5 bases; unmatched junction bases: 14. The full variable domain, rest sourced from reference TRBV14 and TRBJ1-4, is EAGVTQFPSHSVIEKGQTVTLRCDPISGHDNLYWYRRVMGKEIKFLLHFVKESKQDESGMPNNRFLAERTGGTYSTLKVQPAELEDSGVYFCASSQAGQGFANRNEKLFFGSGTQLSVL.

This clonotype appeared a few times. The rearrangement uses TRBV18 and TRBJ2-1; TRBD2 might be the D (5 bases). V lost 4 bases, J lost 7 bases, and 14 bases lay in between. Germline CDR1 and CDR2: KGHSH and LQKENI. This CDR3 spans 14 amino acids. CDR3: CASSRTAGINEQFF. In nucleotides, the CDR3 is TGTGCCAGCTCACGCACGGCGGGTATAAATGAGCAGTTCTTC.

This clonotype turned up a few times. The chain has TRBV27 and TRBJ1-5, with D possibly matching TRBD1 (5 bases). Germline V CDR1 and CDR2: MNHEY, SMNVEV (reference sequence). Deletions cut 7 bases from V and 3 bases from J, with 16 bases between. The CDR3 contains 15 residues. CDR3 bases: TGTGCCAGCAAAGGGAGGGGAAGGGCCAATCAGCCCCAGCATTTT. Protein sequence: CASKGRGRANQPQHF.

The sample holds one count of this clonotype. CDR3 sequence: CASSVTGAWGGEQYF. In DNA form, the CDR3 reads TGTGCCAGCAGCGTAACGGGAGCCTGGGGTGGGGAGCAGTACTTC. The chain uses TRBV9 and TRBJ2-7, with D perhaps TRBD2 (6 bases). There are 15 residues in the CDR3. Germline CDR1 reads SGDLS; CDR2 reads YYNGEE. V was cut by 1 base and J by 7 bases, with 18 bases left in between. Combining the CDR3 with reference TRBV9 and TRBJ2-7 gives the whole variable domain DSGVTQTPKHLITATGQRVTLRCSPRSGDLSVYWYQQSLDQGLQFLIQYYNGEERAKGNILERFSAQQFPDLHSELNLSSLELGDSALYFCASSVTGAWGGEQYFGPGTRLTVT.

This clonotype was seen repeatedly, ten times or more. The chain links TRBV11-2 to TRBJ1-2; 7 bases agree with TRBD1. The J segment lost 5 bases and the V segment lost 0 bases, leaving 9 bases of the junction unmatched. The length of the CDR3 is 16 residues. Germline-derived CDR1 and CDR2 are SGHAT and FQNNGV. The CDR3 DNA reads as TGTGCCAGCAGCTTAGATCTCGACAGGGCTGCGTATGGCTACACCTTC. It specifies CASSLDLDRAAYGYTF. Full variable domain (remainder filled in from reference TRBV11-2 and TRBJ1-2): EAGVAQSPRYKIIEKRQSVAFWCNPISGHATLYWYQQILGQGPKLLIQFQNNGVVDDSQLPKDRFSAERLKGVDSTLKIQPAKLEDSAVYLCASSLDLDRAAYGYTFGSGTRLTVV.

In the case of this clonotype: At one end, the junction sequence differs from germline, possibly due to a read error. V usage is TRBV6-1 and J usage is TRBJ2-1; 7 positions match TRBD1. CDR1 is MNHNS, CDR2 SASEGT, per germline. The CDR3 runs to 16 residues. For the CDR3, the DNA is TGTGCCAGCAGTGAACTGGGGCAGGGGGTTTACAATGAGCGGTTCTTC. Amino acid sequence: CASSELGQGVYNERFF.

The genes are TRBV27 and TRBJ1-1, with a weak D call TRBD1 (5 bases). Looked up from germline, CDR1 is MNHEY and CDR2 is SMNVEV (reference sequence). The CDR3 contains 16 residues. V was cut by 1 base and J by 4 bases, with 16 bases left in between. In DNA, the CDR3 is TGTGCCAGCAGTTTATTGGTTCCGGGGGGGGGCACTGAAGCTTTCTTT. The encoded protein is CASSLLVPGGGTEAFF.

The sample holds a few counts of this clonotype. V and J are TRBV28 and TRBJ2-1; unclear D gene. The CDR3 covers 15 residues. In germline, CDR1 is MDHEN, CDR2 SYDVKM. Trimming cost V 2 bases and J 0 bases, with 8 bases left between them. DNA for the CDR3: TGTGCCAGCAGTTTAGCTCTTGGCTCCTACAATGAGCAGTTCTTC. Its protein is CASSLALGSYNEQFF.

This clonotype was counted only a few times. The gene calls are TRBV29-1 and TRBJ2-7; 7 positions agree with TRBD2. Per the germline V gene, CDR1 is SQVTM and CDR2 is ANQGSEA. The J segment lost 4 bases and the V segment lost 1 base, leaving 4 bases of the junction unmatched. The CDR3 sequence is 13 residues long. The CDR3 region is CSVEAGGGYEQYF. The CDR3 DNA sequence: TGCAGCGTTGAAGCGGGAGGAGGGTACGAGCAGTACTTC.

This clonotype turned up a few times. The chain recombines TRBV29-1 with TRBJ2-1; 8 nucleotides agree with TRBD2. J lost 15 bases, V lost 7 bases, and 8 bases had no gene match. The CDR3 totals 10 residues. The V gene's germline CDR1 is SQVTM and CDR2 ANQGSEA. This chain's CDR3 is CSAGTSLPFF. The CDR3 region has the DNA TGCAGCGCTGGGACTAGTTTGCCGTTCTTC.

Regarding this clonotype: Sequence at one end of the junction differs from germline and may be a read error. V usage is TRBV10-1 and J usage is TRBJ2-1; D is undetermined. The CDR3 has 12 residues. CDR1 is WNHNN, CDR2 SYGVQD, per germline (reference sequence). The CDR3 DNA reads as TGCGCCAGCGGTGAGAGCTACAATGAGCAGTTCTTC. Translating it yields CASGESYNEQFF.

The CDR3 here is CSASIKSSYNEQFF. For the CDR3, the DNA is TGCAGTGCTAGTATCAAGAGCTCCTACAATGAGCAGTTCTTC. The chain has TRBV20-1 and TRBJ2-1; D call uncertain. Germline-derived CDR1 and CDR2 are DFQATT and SNEGSKA (reference sequence). This CDR3 contains 14 residues. Trimming removed 3 bases at V and 0 bases at J, with 9 bases between.

This clonotype was found many times. The chain recombines TRBV11-3 with TRBJ2-2; D is uncertain. The CDR3 has 14 residues. V was trimmed by 3 bases and J by 1 base, leaving 6 bases between them. Germline CDR1 reads SGHNT; CDR2 reads YENEEA. CDR3 loop: CASSLTLNTGELFF. For the CDR3, the DNA is TGTGCCAGCAGCTTGACTTTGAACACCGGGGAGCTGTTTTTT.

The chain couples TRBV20-1 to TRBJ2-1; no firm D call. The CDR3 is made up of 13 amino acids. Trimming pared 0 bases from V and 6 bases from J, leaving 9 bases between. Germline CDR1 is DFQATT and CDR2 is SNEGSKA (reference sequence). The CDR3 DNA reads TGCAGTGCTAGAGATTTCCCAGGCAATGAGCAGTTCTTC. Translating gives CSARDFPGNEQFF.

The rearrangement uses TRBV20-1 and TRBJ2-7, with TRBD1 matching over 7 bases. After removal of 4 bases from V and 0 bases from J, the junction contained 3 bases not matched to a gene. CDR1 and CDR2 from the germline V gene are DFQATT and SNEGSKA (reference sequence). The CDR3 extends over 13 amino acids. Here the CDR3 DNA reads TGCAGTGCTAACCGGGACAGCTCCTACGAGCAGTACTTC. Translation: CSANRDSSYEQYF.

This chain connects TRBV27 to TRBJ1-4, with D unresolved. The CDR3 sequence is 14 residues long. Germline CDR1 reads MNHEY; CDR2 reads SMNVEV (reference sequence). V lost 6 bases to trimming and J lost 7 bases, with 15 bases between them. CDR3 protein: CASSPDRIFEKLFF. CDR3 DNA sequence: TGTGCCAGCAGCCCCGATAGGATTTTTGAAAAACTGTTTTTT.

CDR3 nucleotides: TGTGCCAGCATGGAGGGAGGGGGACCCTACAATGAGCAGTTCTTC. This sequence encodes CASMEGGGPYNEQFF. V gene TRBV2 combines with J gene TRBJ2-1; D perhaps matches TRBD2 (7 bases). Germline V gene sequence: CDR1 SNHLY, CDR2 FYNNEI. The CDR3 is made up of 15 amino acids. Between the trimmed V and J ends, which lost 7 bases and 2 bases, there was a span of 15 bases. The full variable domain, in which reference TRBV2 and TRBJ2-1 provide the parts outside the CDR3, is EPEVTQTPSHQVTQMGQEVILRCVPISNHLYFYWYRQILGQKVEFLVSFYNNEISEKSEIFDDQFSVERPDGSNFTLKIRSTKLEDSAMYFCASMEGGGPYNEQFFGPGTRLTVL.

This clonotype has just a few counts. V gene TRBV10-3 combines with J gene TRBJ2-1; D gene uncertain. The CDR3 length is 16 residues. The V gene's germline CDR1 is ENHRY and CDR2 SYGVKD. V gave up 3 bases and J gave up 0 bases, with 12 bases separating them. The CDR3 reads CAISEGQVSSYNEQFF. The CDR3, as DNA: TGTGCCATCAGTGAAGGGCAGGTTAGCTCCTACAATGAGCAGTTCTTC.